This T cell receptor beta chain is from a study of breast tumors, draining lymph nodes, adjacent tissues. The CDR3 extends over 15 amino acids. The V gene's germline CDR1 is LGHNA and CDR2 YSLEER. V was clipped by 0 bases and J by 6 bases, with 14 bases between them. Points on this clonotype: Its antigen is as yet unknown.

TCRdb reprocessed the multiplex PCR reads via MiXCR and lists one record per CDR3 protein. The table has about 14,000 distinct CDR3 sequences, more than 50% seen once. Study outcomes and limitations: Most tumor T cells seemingly derive from lymph node, then expand in tumor. Compared with basal-like, luminal-like tumors shared significantly more repertoire with nontumor tissue. Tumor T cell lymph node origin was a supported hypothesis, not proven. Compared with lymph nodes, tumors were less diverse; compared with nontumor tissue, more.

The V call is TRBV4-3, the J call TRBJ2-5; no clear D. The sequence derives from a female donor with breast cancer. Some clones in this sample may be carry-over from other donors' samples. The sequenced material came from tumor-adjacent breast tissue. CDR3 amino acids: CASSQETGSLKTQYF. The CDR3 DNA follows: TGCGCCAGCAGCCAAGAGACGGGTAGTTTGAAGACCCAGTACTTC.